One and the same sample provided the 15 T cell receptor beta chains below, sequenced in a study of blood T cell repertoires in COVID-19. Method: immunoSEQ multiplex PCR; TCRdb's copy keeps in-frame clones and lacks some. The data hold around 280,000 clones, with 89% observed a single time. Sequenced: PBMCs or T cells enriched from blood (not recorded which). The source of these receptors is a woman aged 40 to 50 who had recovered from COVID-19.

This clone was counted only a few times. The rearrangement uses TRBV11-1 and TRBJ1-1, with D maybe TRBD1 (6 bases). This CDR3 has 15 amino acids. The V end was cut by 5 bases, the J end by 4 bases, with 17 bases between. CDR1 is SGHAT, CDR2 FQDESV, per germline (reference sequence). CDR3 sequence: CASSPGGGAATEAFF. The DNA for the CDR3 is TGTGCCAGCAGCCCGGGAGGGGGGGCTGCCACTGAAGCTTTCTTT.

V gene TRBV11-2 combines with J gene TRBJ2-7, with 8 nucleotides matching TRBD2. The V gene end was trimmed by 6 bases and the J gene end by 0 bases; junction bases not matched to a gene: 10. From germline, CDR1 is SGHAT and CDR2 FQNNGV. The CDR3 contains 16 residues. This chain's CDR3 is CASRPFVREDSYEQYF. The CDR3 coding sequence is TGTGCCAGCAGGCCCTTCGTGCGGGAGGACTCCTACGAGCAGTACTTC.

There are many counts of this clone. V gene TRBV4-1 combines with J gene TRBJ2-7; tentative D call: TRBD1 (5 bases). The CDR3 has 13 residues. With 1 base removed from V and 6 bases from J, the gap between germline ends came to 10 bases. CDR1 MGHRA and CDR2 YSYEKL come from the germline V gene. DNA of the CDR3: TGCGCCAGCAGCCAAGTTGGGGCTGCCGAGCAGTACTTC. Translation gives CASSQVGAAEQYF.

V gene TRBV5-1 combines with J gene TRBJ2-3; 7 positions agree with TRBD1. This CDR3 is built from 13 residues. Losses at the gene ends were 6 bases for V and 6 bases for J; bases not matched to a gene: 7. CDR1 and CDR2 from the germline V gene are SGHRS and YFSETQ. The CDR3 region is CASTPGGADTQYF. The CDR3 bases are TGCGCCAGCACCCCAGGGGGTGCGGATACGCAGTATTTT.

The CDR3 region has the DNA TGCGCCAGCAGCTTGGGTGGGACTCACCCCGGGGAGCTGTTTTTT. It specifies CASSLGGTHPGELFF. The chain links TRBV5-1 to TRBJ2-2; possibly TRBD2 for D (6 bases). The V gene's germline CDR1 is SGHRS and CDR2 YFSETQ. The length of the CDR3 is 15 residues. The germline V and J ends were trimmed by 0 bases and 6 bases, with 12 bases remaining between them.

The chain links TRBV4-1 to TRBJ2-1; the D gene is possibly TRBD2 (5 bases). Germline V CDR1 and CDR2: MGHRA, YSYEKL. CDR3 length: 10 amino acids. Trimming cost V 8 bases and J 7 bases, with 6 bases left between them. CDR3 nucleotide sequence: TGCGCCAGCGGAGGAAATGAGCAGTTCTTC. Amino acid sequence: CASGGNEQFF.

CDR3 bases: TGTGCCAGCAGCTTAGAACTAGACTACAATGAGCAGTTCTTC. Protein: CASSLELDYNEQFF. V and J are TRBV7-9 and TRBJ2-1, with a possible D match to TRBD2 (5 bases). Germline V gives CDR1 SEHNR, CDR2 FQNEAQ (reference sequence). There are 14 residues in the CDR3. The V and J ends lost 1 base and 3 bases respectively, with 7 bases between them.

The rearrangement joins TRBV30 to TRBJ1-2; D is unresolved. V was shortened by 4 bases and J by 1 base, with 16 bases between the two germline ends. The CDR3 length is 15 residues. CDR1 is GTSNPN and CDR2 is SVGIG in the germline V gene (reference sequence). The CDR3 loop is CAWNPSGNLNYGYTF. The CDR3, as DNA: TGTGCCTGGAACCCTAGCGGAAACCTTAACTATGGCTACACCTTC.

J is TRBJ2-7 and V is TRBV25-1, with 11 positions matching TRBD2. V was clipped by 1 base and J by 6 bases; unmatched bases: 11. The CDR3 runs to 17 residues. Looked up from germline, CDR1 is MGHDK and CDR2 is SYGVNS. The CDR3 reads CASSEWASGRRIGEQYF. The CDR3 DNA is TGTGCCAGCAGTGAATGGGCTAGCGGGAGGCGTATCGGCGAGCAGTACTTC.

The chain recombines TRBV5-6 with TRBJ1-1; weak D call: TRBD1 (5 bases). The CDR3 runs to 13 residues. The V gene lost 4 bases and the J gene lost 6 bases, with 13 bases spanning the gap. Per the germline V gene, CDR1 is SGHDT and CDR2 is YYEEEE. Written as DNA, the CDR3 is TGTGCCAGCAGCCGCGGGCGGGGGTCTGAAGCTTTCTTT. Residues: CASSRGRGSEAFF.

This clone was picked up one time. In DNA, the CDR3 is TGCAGTGCTAGTGCTCTCTCTTTACCGGGACAGAGGGGGAACACCATATATTTT. The encoded protein is CSASALSLPGQRGNTIYF. The chain uses TRBV20-1 and TRBJ1-3, with 7 nucleotides matching TRBD1. Germline V gene sequence: CDR1 DFQATT, CDR2 SNEGSKA (reference sequence). The CDR3 runs to 18 residues. The V and J ends lost 3 bases and 7 bases, in that order; junction bases with no gene match: 21.

V gene TRBV19 combines with J gene TRBJ2-2; possibly TRBD1 for D (5 bases). Trimming left V 6 bases short and J 6 bases short, with 14 bases between. This CDR3 comprises 14 residues. Germline loops: CDR1 LNHDA, CDR2 SQIVND (reference sequence). CDR3 residues: CASSVDTEPGELFF. CDR3 nucleotide sequence: TGTGCCAGTAGCGTGGACACCGAACCCGGGGAGCTGTTTTTT.

In its sample, this clone was seen once. The rearrangement links TRBV5-4 to TRBJ1-3; TRBD1 matches at 7 bases. V shed 4 bases and J 0 bases; nucleotides not matched to a gene: 10. The CDR3 extends over 17 amino acids. The germline V gene encodes CDR1 SGHNT and CDR2 YYREEE (reference sequence). The CDR3 nucleotides are TGTGCCAGCAGCAGGACCGGGACAGTTAGCTCTGGAAACACCATATATTTT. Encoded protein: CASSRTGTVSSGNTIYF.

The CDR3 here is CASSLAGGSTDTQYF. The DNA for the CDR3 is TGCGCCAGCAGCTTGGCGGGGGGGAGCACAGATACGCAGTATTTT. J is TRBJ2-3 and V is TRBV5-1, with TRBD2 matching over 8 bases. Germline V gene lookup returns CDR1 SGHRS and CDR2 YFSETQ. This CDR3 spans 15 amino acids. Trimming removed 0 bases from V and 0 bases from J; junction bases left unmatched: 0.

The V gene is TRBV9, the J gene TRBJ2-6; D unclear. The CDR3 extends over 14 amino acids. Trimming stripped 4 bases from V and 3 bases from J, with 8 bases between. Germline CDR1 is SGDLS and CDR2 is YYNGEE. The CDR3 nucleotides are TGTGCCAGCAGCCTAACCCTTGGGGCCAACGTCCTGACTTTC. Its translation: CASSLTLGANVLTF.